The rows below give T cell receptor beta chains drawn from one sample of a study of T-cell reconstitution after alpha-beta-depleted transplantation in children. TCRdb independently ran MiXCR on the PCR reads; one entry per CDR3 protein. Of approximately 350,000 distinct CDR3 sequences detected, 10% appear once; the ten largest clones hold approximately 2.3%. This specimen was PBMCs from the stem cell graft donor, taken from the stem cell graft. Receptors were obtained from a human donor who donated a stem cell graft to a child with acute lymphoblastic leukemia. CDR3s include the opening cysteine and the closing phenylalanine or tryptophan. A D gene is named only where the DNA matches it firmly. Clone size is shown for a subset of rows, as once, few, many or a class of expanded clone.

NA,TRBV30,TRBJ1-5,TRBD1,CAWSWTGSQPQHF,TGTGCCTGGAGCTGGACAGGGAGTCAGCCCCAGCATTTT
few,TRBV20-1,TRBJ2-7,TRBD1,CSARGDRGNDEQYF,TGCAGTGCTAGGGGGGACAGGGGGAACGACGAGCAGTACTTC
NA,TRBV20-1,TRBJ2-5,TRBD1,CCARQLPGQGKETQYF,TGCTGTGCTAGACAACTCCCGGGACAGGGAAAGGAGACCCAGTACTTC
many,TRBV7-3,TRBJ2-7,NA,CASSLRPSAPYEQYF,TGTGCCAGCAGCTTACGGCCTAGCGCCCCCTACGAGCAGTACTTC
NA,TRBV20-1,TRBJ2-7,NA,CSPPAQVAAGEQYF,TGCAGTCCCCCTGCTCAGGTTGCGGCGGGCGAGCAGTACTTC
NA,TRBV19,TRBJ2-2,TRBD1,CASTFRQGTRELFF,TGTGCCAGTACCTTTAGACAGGGGACGCGGGAGCTGTTTTTT
many,TRBV7-8,TRBJ1-4,TRBD1,CASSRTRGATNEKLFF,TGTGCCAGCAGCCGGACCAGGGGGGCAACTAATGAAAAACTGTTTTTT
NA,TRBV7-2,TRBJ2-7,NA,CASRYTGTNEQYF,TGTGCCAGCAGGTACACCGGGACAAACGAGCAGTACTTC
few,TRBV5-1,TRBJ2-1,TRBD2,CASSNGLAGGPYNEQFF,TGCGCCAGCAGCAATGGTTTAGCGGGAGGGCCCTACAATGAGCAGTTCTTC
few,TRBV7-9,TRBJ1-1,TRBD1,CASSFRQGGAEAFF,TGTGCCAGCAGCTTTCGACAGGGGGGCGCTGAAGCTTTCTTT
few,TRBV4-1,TRBJ2-2,NA,CASSQPTYSRELFF,TGCGCCAGCAGCCAACCAACTTACTCTAGGGAGCTGTTTTTT
NA,TRBV28,TRBJ2-7,NA,CASRLSYDYEQYF,TGTGCCAGCAGGCTGAGTTATGACTACGAGCAGTACTTC
many,TRBV4-2,TRBJ2-1,NA,CASSPQPTLNNEQFF,TGTGCCAGCAGCCCACAACCGACATTGAACAATGAGCAGTTCTTC
few,TRBV7-9,TRBJ2-5,NA,CASSRVAGQETQYF,TGTGCCAGCAGCCGAGTAGCAGGGCAAGAGACCCAGTACTTC
many,TRBV29-1,TRBJ1-1,TRBD1,CSVEEGRTGGDTEAFF,TGCAGCGTTGAAGAGGGTAGGACAGGGGGCGACACTGAAGCTTTCTTT
few,TRBV15,TRBJ2-3,NA,CATSRVSNWDHTQYF,TGTGCCACCAGCAGAGTGTCAAACTGGGATCATACGCAGTATTTT
few,TRBV7-2,TRBJ2-7,NA,CASTPVGIGYEQYF,TGTGCCAGCACCCCGGTCGGCATTGGCTACGAGCAGTACTTC
NA,TRBV7-9,TRBJ2-7,NA,CASTGTPGEYEQYF,TGTGCCAGCACCGGGACCCCAGGCGAATACGAGCAGTACTTC
few,TRBV27,TRBJ2-7,NA,CASSYQGESYEQYF,TGTGCCAGCAGTTATCAGGGCGAGAGCTACGAGCAGTACTTC
NA,TRBV6-1,TRBJ2-3,TRBD2,CASSPASSGSPSTDTQYF,TGTGCCAGCAGCCCCGCATCCAGCGGGAGCCCTAGCACAGATACGCAGTATTTT
few,TRBV20-1,TRBJ2-7,NA,CSARDQRAYEQYF,TGCAGTGCTAGAGATCAGAGAGCCTACGAGCAGTACTTC
few,TRBV7-2,TRBJ2-7,NA,CASSSKRTLSYEQYF,TGTGCCAGCAGTTCCAAACGGACCCTCTCCTACGAGCAGTACTTC
few,TRBV20-1,TRBJ2-3,TRBD2,CSARDPTSGKTDTQYF,TGCAGTGCTAGAGATCCGACTAGCGGGAAGACAGATACGCAGTATTTT
few,TRBV20-1,TRBJ2-7,NA,CSARGLRGKPYEQYF,TGCAGTGCTAGGGGACTCAGAGGGAAGCCCTACGAGCAGTACTTC
many,TRBV12-3/TRBV12-4,TRBJ1-1,NA,CASSPGTVNTEAFF,TGTGCCAGCAGCCCCGGGACGGTGAACACTGAAGCTTTCTTT
few,TRBV12-3/TRBV12-4,TRBJ2-1,TRBD2,CASSFSGRLSSYNEQFF,TGTGCCAGCAGTTTTAGCGGGAGGCTCAGCTCCTACAATGAGCAGTTCTTC
many,TRBV7-2,TRBJ2-2,TRBD1,CASSPMTGRTGELFF,TGTGCCAGCAGCCCGATGACAGGGCGGACCGGGGAGCTGTTTTTT
NA,TRBV28,TRBJ2-7,NA,CATSGPGTQQYF,TGTGCCACCTCCGGCCCCGGTACGCAGCAGTACTTC
few,TRBV5-1,TRBJ2-2,TRBD2,CASIGGALNTGELFF,TGCGCCAGCATCGGGGGGGCCCTGAACACCGGGGAGCTGTTTTTT
NA,TRBV29-1,TRBJ1-1,NA,CSAQGRRPNTEAFF,TGCAGCGCCCAGGGGAGGAGACCAAACACTGAAGCTTTCTTT
few,TRBV12-3/TRBV12-4,TRBJ2-2,TRBD2,CASERDPNTGELFF,TGTGCCAGCGAGCGGGACCCGAACACCGGGGAGCTGTTTTTT
many,TRBV5-1,TRBJ1-4,TRBD1,CASSPGQGTTNEKLFF,TGCGCCAGCAGCCCCGGACAGGGGACTACTAATGAAAAACTGTTTTTT
many,TRBV29-1,TRBJ2-5,TRBD2,CSGSKRGETQYF,TGCAGCGGGAGCAAGCGGGGGGAGACCCAGTACTTC
few,TRBV12-3/TRBV12-4,TRBJ1-2,NA,CASSFQGDYGYTF,TGTGCCAGCAGTTTCCAGGGAGACTATGGCTACACCTTC
many,TRBV15,TRBJ2-7,TRBD1,CATSRDRTGGVYEQYF,TGTGCCACCAGCAGAGACAGGACAGGGGGCGTATACGAGCAGTACTTC
few,TRBV7-9,TRBJ2-5,NA,CASSSRQVPRETQYF,TGTGCCAGCAGCTCCCGACAGGTCCCCCGAGAGACCCAGTACTTC
NA,TRBV29-1,TRBJ2-1,TRBD1,CSVAGGDEQFF,TGCAGCGTGGCAGGGGGAGATGAGCAGTTCTTC
NA,TRBV15,TRBJ1-1,NA,CATSREAGGVWTEAFF,TGTGCCACCAGCAGAGAGGCCGGGGGGGTGTGGACTGAAGCTTTCTTT
once,TRBV19,TRBJ2-2,TRBD2,CASRPTSGRAKAGELFF,TGTGCCAGTAGGCCGACTAGCGGGAGGGCGAAGGCCGGGGAGCTGTTTTTT
many,TRBV15,TRBJ1-5,NA,CATSRFRQGNQPQHF,TGTGCCACCAGCAGATTTAGACAGGGCAATCAGCCCCAGCATTTT